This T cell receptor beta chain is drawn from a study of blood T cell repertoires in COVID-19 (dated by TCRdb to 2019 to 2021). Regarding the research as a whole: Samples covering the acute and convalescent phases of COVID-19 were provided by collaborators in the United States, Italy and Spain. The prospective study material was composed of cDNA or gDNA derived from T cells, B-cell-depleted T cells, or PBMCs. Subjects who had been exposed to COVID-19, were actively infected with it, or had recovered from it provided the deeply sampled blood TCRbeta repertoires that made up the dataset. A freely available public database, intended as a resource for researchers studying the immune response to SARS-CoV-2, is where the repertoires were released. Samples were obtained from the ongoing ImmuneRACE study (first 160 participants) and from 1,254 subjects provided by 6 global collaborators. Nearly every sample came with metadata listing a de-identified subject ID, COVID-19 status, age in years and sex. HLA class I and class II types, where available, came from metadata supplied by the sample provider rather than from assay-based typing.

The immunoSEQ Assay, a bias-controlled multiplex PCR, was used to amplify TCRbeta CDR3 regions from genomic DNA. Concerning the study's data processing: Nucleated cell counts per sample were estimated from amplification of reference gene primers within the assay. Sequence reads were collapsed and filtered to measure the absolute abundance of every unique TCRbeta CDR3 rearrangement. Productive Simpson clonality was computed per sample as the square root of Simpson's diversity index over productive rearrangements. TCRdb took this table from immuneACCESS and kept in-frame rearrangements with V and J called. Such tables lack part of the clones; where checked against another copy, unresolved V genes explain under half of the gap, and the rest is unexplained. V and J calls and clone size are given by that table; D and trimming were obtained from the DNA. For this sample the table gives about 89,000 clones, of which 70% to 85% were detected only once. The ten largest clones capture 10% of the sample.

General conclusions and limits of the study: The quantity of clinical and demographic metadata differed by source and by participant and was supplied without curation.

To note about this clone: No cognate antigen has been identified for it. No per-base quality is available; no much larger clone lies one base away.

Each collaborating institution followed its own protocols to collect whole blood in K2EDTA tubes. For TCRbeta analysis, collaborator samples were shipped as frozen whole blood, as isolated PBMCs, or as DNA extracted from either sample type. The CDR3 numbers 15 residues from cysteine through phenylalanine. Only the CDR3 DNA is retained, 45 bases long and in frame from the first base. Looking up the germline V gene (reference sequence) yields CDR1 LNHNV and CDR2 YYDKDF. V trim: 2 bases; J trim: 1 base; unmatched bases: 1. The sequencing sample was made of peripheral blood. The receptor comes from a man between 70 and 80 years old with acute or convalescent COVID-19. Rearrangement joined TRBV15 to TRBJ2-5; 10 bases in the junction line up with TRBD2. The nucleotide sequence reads TGTGCCACCAGCAGAAGGACTAGCGGCCAAGAGACCCAGTACTTC. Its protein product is CATSRRTSGQETQYF.